The T cell receptor (beta chain) under discussion was sequenced for a study of blood T cell repertoires in COVID-19. Study information: Specimens from acute and convalescent COVID-19 originated in the United States, Italy and Spain. T cells, B-cell-depleted T cells, or PBMCs provided the cDNA or gDNA that served as material.

CDR3 length: 16 amino acids. Germline CDR1 and CDR2: SGHVS and FNYEAQ. V lost 1 base, J lost 1 base, and 7 bases stayed unmatched. Only in-frame clones appear in the TCRdb table, and some are missing; sequencing was by immunoSEQ multiplex PCR. The sample gives over 250,000 clones, approximately 89% of which show up once; 2% to 2.5% is in the top ten. The chain couples TRBV7-6 to TRBJ2-7; 7 positions agree with TRBD2. The source of this sequence is a woman aged 50 to 65 with acute or convalescent COVID-19. The specimen sequenced was peripheral blood. CDR3: CASSLEASGGSYEQYF. CDR3 nucleotides: TGTGCCAGCAGCTTAGAGGCTAGCGGTGGTTCCTACGAGCAGTACTTC.